The T cell receptor (beta chain) described here comes from a study of blood T cell repertoires in COVID-19. Across the whole study: Sources were T cells, B-cell-depleted T cells, or PBMCs; the material itself was cDNA or gDNA.

This clone was detected only a few times. The CDR3 contains 18 residues. With V trimmed by 2 bases and J by 5 bases, 16 bases remained unmatched. Germline values: CDR1 GTSNPN, CDR2 SVGIG (reference sequence). Profiled with immunoSEQ multiplex PCR; TCRdb holds only in-frame clones, not every one. The sample contains more than 110,000 clones, roughly 80% of which appear only once. The receptor comes from a human donor in a cohort sampled during active COVID-19. The sample consisted of peripheral blood. V usage is TRBV30 and J usage is TRBJ2-2, with 8 bases identical to TRBD2. The CDR3 loop reads CAWSPIGLAFSLTGELFF. The DNA of the CDR3 is TGTGCCTGGAGTCCCATTGGACTAGCTTTTTCTCTTACCGGGGAGCTGTTTTTT.